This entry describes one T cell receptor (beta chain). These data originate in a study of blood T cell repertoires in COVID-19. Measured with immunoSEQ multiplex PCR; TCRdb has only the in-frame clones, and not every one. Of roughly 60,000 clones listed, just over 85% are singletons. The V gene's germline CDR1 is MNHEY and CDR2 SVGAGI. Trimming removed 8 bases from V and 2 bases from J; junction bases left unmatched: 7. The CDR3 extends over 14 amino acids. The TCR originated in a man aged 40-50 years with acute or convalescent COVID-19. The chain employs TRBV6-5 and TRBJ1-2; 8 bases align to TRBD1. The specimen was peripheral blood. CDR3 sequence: CASGTGGRNYGYTF. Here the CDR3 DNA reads TGTGCCAGCGGAACAGGGGGAAGAAACTATGGCTACACCTTC.